This paragraph covers one T cell receptor (beta chain) sequence. Its specificity is unknown. The data were taken from a study of cytomegalovirus exposure and HLA in healthy donors. Study-wide results and limits: According to the study, about 180 TCR beta chains were cytomegalovirus-associated. The classifier was said to identify cytomegalovirus status with high specificity and sensitivity.

PCR was performed using 60 Vbeta and 13 Jbeta primers. As originally analysed: Later analysis identified some 88 million unique TCR beta chains, about 10 million shared. Clones were read by immunoSEQ multiplex PCR, and TCRdb kept only the in-frame ones, dropping some. The DNA was the basis for D and trimming; V, J and clone size are from that table. This table has about 43,000 clones, roughly 63% appearing once. Trimming shortened V by 0 bases and J by 3 bases, and 9 bases separated the two germline ends. In germline, CDR1 is MGHRA, CDR2 YSYEKL. There are 15 residues in the CDR3. This TCR derives from a man in his 60s in good health and CMV-seropositive. What was sequenced was PBMCs. The chain carries TRBV4-1 and TRBJ1-5; D possibly corresponds to TRBD1 (6 bases). CDR3 amino acids: CASSQDRGSNQPQHF. Here the CDR3 DNA reads TGCGCCAGCAGCCAAGACAGGGGATCCAATCAGCCCCAGCATTTT.